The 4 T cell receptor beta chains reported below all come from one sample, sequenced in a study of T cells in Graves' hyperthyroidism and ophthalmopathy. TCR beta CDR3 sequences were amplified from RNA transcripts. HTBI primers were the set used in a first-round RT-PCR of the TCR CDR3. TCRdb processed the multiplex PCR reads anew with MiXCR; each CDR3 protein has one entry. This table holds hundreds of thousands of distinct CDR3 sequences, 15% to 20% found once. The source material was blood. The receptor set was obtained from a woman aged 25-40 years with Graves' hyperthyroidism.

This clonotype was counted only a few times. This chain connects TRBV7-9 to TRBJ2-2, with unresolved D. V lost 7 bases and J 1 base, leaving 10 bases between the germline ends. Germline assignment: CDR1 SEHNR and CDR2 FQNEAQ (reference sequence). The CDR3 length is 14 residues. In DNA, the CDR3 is TGTGCCAGCACCCACTTCAAGAACACCGGGGAGCTGTTTTTT. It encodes CASTHFKNTGELFF.

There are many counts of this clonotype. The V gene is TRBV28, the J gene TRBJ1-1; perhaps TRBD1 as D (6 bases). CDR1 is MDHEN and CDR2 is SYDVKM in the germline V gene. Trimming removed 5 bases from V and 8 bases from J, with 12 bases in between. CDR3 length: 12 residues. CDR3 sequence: CASSTQGMEAFF. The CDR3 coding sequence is TGTGCCAGCAGTACGCAGGGGATGGAAGCTTTCTTT.

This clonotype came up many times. The CDR3 sequence is CSARAALASTGELFF. The DNA of the CDR3 is TGCAGTGCTAGAGCAGCCCTCGCGTCCACCGGGGAGCTGTTTTTT. J is TRBJ2-2 and V is TRBV20-1; D is uncertain. Germline V CDR1 and CDR2: DFQATT, SNEGSKA (reference sequence). CDR3 length equals 15 residues. The V end lost 1 base, the J end lost 4 bases, and 13 bases lay between the germline ends.

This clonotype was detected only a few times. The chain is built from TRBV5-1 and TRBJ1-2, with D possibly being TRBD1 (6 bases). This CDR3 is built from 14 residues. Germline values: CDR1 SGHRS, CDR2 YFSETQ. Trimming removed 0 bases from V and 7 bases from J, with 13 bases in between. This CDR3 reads CASSLVRGDGGYTF. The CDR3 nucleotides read TGCGCCAGCAGCTTGGTCAGGGGCGATGGTGGCTACACCTTC.